This T cell receptor beta chain was captured by sequencing in a study of blood T cell repertoires in COVID-19. Study information: Spain, Italy and the United States supplied samples that represented acute and convalescent COVID-19. The analysed material was cDNA or gDNA that came from T cells, B-cell-depleted T cells, or PBMCs.

CDR1 and CDR2 (germline): MGHRA, YSYEKL. V lost 1 base to trimming and J lost 9 bases; unmatched junction nucleotides: 21. The CDR3 is 19 residues long. The assay was immunoSEQ multiplex PCR, and TCRdb's table has in-frame clones only and misses some. The repertoire holds 60,000 to 90,000 clones, with over 75% as singletons. This sequence joins TRBV4-1 and TRBJ2-1; 7 positions match TRBD2. The TCR sequence derives from a woman of 80 years or more with acute or convalescent COVID-19. The source material was peripheral blood. The CDR3 nucleotides are TGCGCCAGCAGCCAAGGAATGTTCGGACTAGGGGTTAGCACAACTGAGCAGTTCTTC. Translation gives CASSQGMFGLGVSTTEQFF.